This TCR beta chain comes out of a study of cytomegalovirus exposure and HLA in healthy donors. A word on this clone: Its antigen is undetermined.

Both 60 Vbeta primers and 13 Jbeta primers went into the PCR. Clones were sequenced by immunoSEQ multiplex PCR, and TCRdb holds only the in-frame ones, with some missing. The table shows around 150,000 clones, with roughly two thirds occurring only once. Study-wide results and limits: The number of N-insertions in an Asian-associated ancestry cluster was reportedly below the 666-donor mean in a later analysis.

Germline V gene lookup returns CDR1 MNHNY and CDR2 SVGAGI (reference sequence). The CDR3 runs 15 residues. After removal of 6 bases from V and 5 bases from J, the junction contained 2 bases not matched to a gene. What was sequenced was PBMCs. This TCR came from a woman aged 30 to 39 in good health and CMV-seronegative. The chain recombines TRBV6-6 with TRBJ2-1; 15 nucleotides line up with TRBD2. The CDR3 protein is CASRGLAGGNNEQFF. CDR3 in DNA: TGTGCCAGCAGAGGACTAGCGGGAGGGAACAATGAGCAGTTCTTC.